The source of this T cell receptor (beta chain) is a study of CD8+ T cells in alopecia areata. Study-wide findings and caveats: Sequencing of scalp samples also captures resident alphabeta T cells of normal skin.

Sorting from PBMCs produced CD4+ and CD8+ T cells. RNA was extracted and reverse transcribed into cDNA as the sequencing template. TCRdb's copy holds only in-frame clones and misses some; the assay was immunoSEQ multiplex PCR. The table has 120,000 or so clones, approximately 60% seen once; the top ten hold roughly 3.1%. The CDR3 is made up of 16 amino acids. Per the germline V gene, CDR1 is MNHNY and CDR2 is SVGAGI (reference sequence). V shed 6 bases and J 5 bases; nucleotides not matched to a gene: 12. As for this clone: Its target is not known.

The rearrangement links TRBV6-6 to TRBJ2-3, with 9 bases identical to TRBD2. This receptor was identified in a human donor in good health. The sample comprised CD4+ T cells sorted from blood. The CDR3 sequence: CASRPTLAGIGDTQYF. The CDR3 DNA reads TGTGCCAGCAGGCCCACTCTAGCGGGGATCGGAGATACGCAGTATTTT.